Sequencing of this T cell receptor (beta chain) was carried out in a study of blood T cells in healthy people across ages. General study points: Long-lived and aged donors differed, with more naive CD4+ cells and higher diversity in the long-lived.

Trimming shortened V by 5 bases and J by 6 bases, and 10 bases separated the two germline ends. Germline CDR1 is SEHNR and CDR2 is FQNEAQ (reference sequence). The CDR3 extends over 12 amino acids. With respect to this clonotype: The antigen is not known.

It was with a sample-barcoded 5' primer and a J-beta primer mix that a second PCR of about 6 to 12 cycles was run. TCRdb fed the 5' RACE reads into MiXCR, producing one record per CDR3 protein. The repertoire holds about 1.8 million distinct CDR3 sequences, with 49% as singletons. Approximately 10 milliliters was the volume of peripheral blood drawn from each donor. The sequence was collected from a woman aged 35 to 49 in good health. The V and J genes are TRBV7-9 and TRBJ1-1; maybe TRBD1 (5 bases). The sequenced sample was blood. CDR3 sequence (DNA): TGTGCCAGCAGCCATACAGGTCCTGAAGCTTTCTTT. Translating gives CASSHTGPEAFF.